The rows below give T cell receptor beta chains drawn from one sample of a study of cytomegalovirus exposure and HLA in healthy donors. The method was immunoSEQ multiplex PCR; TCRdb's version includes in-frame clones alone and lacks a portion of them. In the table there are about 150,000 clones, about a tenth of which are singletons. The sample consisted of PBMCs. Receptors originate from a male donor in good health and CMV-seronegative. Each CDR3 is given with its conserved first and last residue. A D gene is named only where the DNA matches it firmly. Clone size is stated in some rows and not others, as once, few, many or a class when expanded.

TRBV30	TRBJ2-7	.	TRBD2	TGTGCCGCAGCGGGAGGGCCCGGCGAGCAGTACTTC	CAAAGGPGEQYF
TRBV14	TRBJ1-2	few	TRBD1	TGTGCCAGCAGCGCAACAGGGGGTGGCTATGGCTACACCTTC	CASSATGGGYGYTF
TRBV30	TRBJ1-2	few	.	TGTGCCTGGAGGGGCGTTGGCTACACCTTC	CAWRGVGYTF
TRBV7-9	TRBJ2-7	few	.	TGTGCCAGCAGCTTAGATGAGTCAGGGCCAGGGCACTACGAGCAGTACTTC	CASSLDESGPGHYEQYF
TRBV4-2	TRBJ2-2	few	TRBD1	TGTGCCAGCAGCCAAGATTCTAACAGGGGGGTTACCGGGGAGCTGTTTTTT	CASSQDSNRGVTGELFF
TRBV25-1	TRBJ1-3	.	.	TGTGCCAGCTCCCGGGGAACCTCGGGAAACACCATATATTTT	CASSRGTSGNTIYF
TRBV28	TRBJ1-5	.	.	TGTGCCAGCAGTTCCGCCGGTAGTCAGCCCCAGCATTTT	CASSSAGSQPQHF
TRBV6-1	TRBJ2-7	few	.	TGTGCCAGCGTAGGGGAACACTACGAGCAGTACTTC	CASVGEHYEQYF
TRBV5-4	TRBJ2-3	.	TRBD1	TGTGCCAGCAGCTGGGGGGGACAGGGACAAGATACGCAGTATTTT	CASSWGGQGQDTQYF
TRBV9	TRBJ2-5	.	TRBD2	TGTGCCAGCAGCGTAGGCGGGAGGGGGGAGACCCAGTACTTC	CASSVGGRGETQYF
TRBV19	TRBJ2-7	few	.	TGTGCCAGTACTACAGGGCCCTCCTACGAGCAGTACTTC	CASTTGPSYEQYF
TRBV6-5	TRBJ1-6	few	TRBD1	TGTGCCAGCAGTTCGACAGGGGGGCGTTCACCCCTCCACTTT	CASSSTGGRSPLHF
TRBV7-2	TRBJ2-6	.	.	TGTGCCAGCAGCTTAGTTGTAGGGGCCAACGTCCTGACTTTC	CASSLVVGANVLTF
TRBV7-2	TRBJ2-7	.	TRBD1	TGTGCCAGCAGCCGACAGGGGGCATCAGCCTACGAGCAGTACTTC	CASSRQGASAYEQYF
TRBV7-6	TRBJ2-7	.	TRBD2	TGTGCCAGCACAGCAGCCCTAGCGGGGCCGGGGGAGCAGTACTTC	CASTAALAGPGEQYF
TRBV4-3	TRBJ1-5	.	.	TGCGCCAGCAGCCAAGAATGGACATCTGGTAGCAATCAGCCCCAGCATTTT	CASSQEWTSGSNQPQHF
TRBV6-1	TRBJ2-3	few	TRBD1	TGTGCCAGCAGTGGCGACGACAGGGTAAAGCAGTATTTT	CASSGDDRVKQYF
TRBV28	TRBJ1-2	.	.	TGTGCCAGCCACTCAGGGGATCAGGGCTACACCTTC	CASHSGDQGYTF
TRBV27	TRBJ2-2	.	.	TGTGCCAGCAGGGGCACAACGAACACCGGGGAGCTGTTTTTT	CASRGTTNTGELFF
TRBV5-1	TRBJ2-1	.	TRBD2	TGCGCCAGCAGCGTTGGACTAGCGGACTACAATGAGCAGTTCTTC	CASSVGLADYNEQFF
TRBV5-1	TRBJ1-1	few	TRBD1	TGCGCCAGCAGCTCTGGACAGGACACTGAAGCTTTCTTT	CASSSGQDTEAFF
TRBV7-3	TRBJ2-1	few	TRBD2	TGTGCCAGCAGCTTACTCGGGGGGGCCTACAATGAGCAGTTCTTC	CASSLLGGAYNEQFF
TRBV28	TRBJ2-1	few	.	TGTGCCAGCAGCCAAACAGTCAGGACAGACTACAATGAGCAGTTCTTC	CASSQTVRTDYNEQFF
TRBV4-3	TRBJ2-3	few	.	TGCGCCAGCAGCCAAGATAAGGCGGGGGCGCAGGGTACGCAGTATTTT	CASSQDKAGAQGTQYF
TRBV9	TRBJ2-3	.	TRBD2	TGTGCCAGCAGCGCACTAGCGGGGGCCCCTTGGACAGATACGCAGTATTTT	CASSALAGAPWTDTQYF
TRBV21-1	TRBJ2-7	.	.	TGTGCCAGCAGCACAGTAAGGGACAGGGAACCCTACGAGCAGTACTTC	CASSTVRDREPYEQYF
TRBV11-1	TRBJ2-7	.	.	TGTGCCAGCAGCTTCGAAACTAACTACGAGCAGTACTTC	CASSFETNYEQYF
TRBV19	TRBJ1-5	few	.	TGTGCCAGTAGCCTCGACAGTTATAGCAATCAGCCCCAGCATTTT	CASSLDSYSNQPQHF
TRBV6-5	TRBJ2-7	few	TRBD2	TGTGCCAGCAGCGGACTAGCGGGAGGACACGAGCAGTACTTC	CASSGLAGGHEQYF
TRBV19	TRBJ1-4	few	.	TGTGCCAGTAGTATCTTAGGGGCTGAAAAACTGTTTTTT	CASSILGAEKLFF
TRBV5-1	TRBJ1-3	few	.	TGCGCCAGCAGCCCTAATGGGGGGGGAGAAAACACCATATATTTT	CASSPNGGGENTIYF
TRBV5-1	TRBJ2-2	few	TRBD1	TGCGCCAGCAGCTTGGATCAGGGGGCCGGGGAGCTGTTTTTT	CASSLDQGAGELFF
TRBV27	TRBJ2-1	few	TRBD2	TGTGCCAGCAGAGGACTAGCGGGAGGGTCCTACAATGAGCAGTTCTTC	CASRGLAGGSYNEQFF
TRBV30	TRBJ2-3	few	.	TGTGCCTGGAGTGGTTCTGGCTTAGCCCGGAAAGATACGCAGTATTTT	CAWSGSGLARKDTQYF
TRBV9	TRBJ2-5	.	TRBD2	TGTGCCAGCAGCGTAGGGACTAGCGGGAGAGGAGAGACCCAGTACTTC	CASSVGTSGRGETQYF
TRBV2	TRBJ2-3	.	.	TGTGCCAGCAGTGAAACTAGGACTAGCACAGATACGCAGTATTTT	CASSETRTSTDTQYF
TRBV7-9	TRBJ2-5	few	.	TGTGCCAGCAGGCCCGGAGAGACCCAGTACTTC	CASRPGETQYF
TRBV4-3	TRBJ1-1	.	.	TGCGCCAGCAGCCAAGATAGGAACACTGAAGCTTTCTTT	CASSQDRNTEAFF
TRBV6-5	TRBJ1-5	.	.	TGTGCCAGCAGGACAGACCAGTATGGCAATCAGCCCCAGCATTTT	CASRTDQYGNQPQHF
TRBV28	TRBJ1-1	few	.	TGTGCCTCCTGGCCGGGGGGCGAACCGAACACTGAAGCTTTCTTT	CASWPGGEPNTEAFF
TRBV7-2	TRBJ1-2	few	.	TGTGCCAGCAGCTCCCGGGGTGTGTATGGCTACACCTTC	CASSSRGVYGYTF
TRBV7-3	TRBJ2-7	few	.	TGTGCCAGCAGCTTAACGAGGCTTTACCTCATAAGCTTAACGATCTACGAGCAGTACTTC	CASSLTRLYLISLTIYEQYF
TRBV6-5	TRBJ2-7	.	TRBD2	TGTGCCAGCAGTTACTCGATTTTGGCGGGAGAGTTCGAGCAGTACTTC	CASSYSILAGEFEQYF
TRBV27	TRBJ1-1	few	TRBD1	TGTGCCAGCAGTTGGGACAGGGGGCACACTGAAGCTTTCTTT	CASSWDRGHTEAFF
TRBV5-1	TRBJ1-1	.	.	TGCGCCAGCAGCTCGGGGATGCACGCTGAAGCTTTCTTT	CASSSGMHAEAFF
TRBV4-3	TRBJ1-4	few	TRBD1	TGCGCCAGCAGCCAAGATTTTAGGGGGACAGGGATTCTGTTTTTT	CASSQDFRGTGILFF
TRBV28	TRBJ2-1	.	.	TGTGCCAGCAGTCCCTATTACAATGAGCAGTTCTTC	CASSPYYNEQFF
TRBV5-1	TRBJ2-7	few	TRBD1	TGCGCCAGCAGCTCCACATACAGGGGCGAGCAGTACTTC	CASSSTYRGEQYF
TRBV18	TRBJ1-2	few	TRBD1	TGTGCCAGCTCACCACCCCAGGGACAGAGCTATGGCTACACCTTC	CASSPPQGQSYGYTF
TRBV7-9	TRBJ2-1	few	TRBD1	TGTGCCAGCAGCCCCCCTGGGACAGGGCAGTTCTTC	CASSPPGTGQFF
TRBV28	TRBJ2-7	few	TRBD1	TGTGCCAGCAGTGGGACAGGCTCGCTTATTTACGAGCAGTACTTC	CASSGTGSLIYEQYF
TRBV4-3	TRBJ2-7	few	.	TGCGCCAGCAGCCAAGATTCCGGGGTCTACGAGCAGTACTTC	CASSQDSGVYEQYF
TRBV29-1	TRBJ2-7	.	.	TGCAGCGTTTTGGACACCTCCTACGAGCAGTACTTC	CSVLDTSYEQYF